The clone carrying this T cell receptor beta chain was counted only a few times. The source of the sample is a study of blood T cell repertoires in COVID-19. As for the study in general: Sites in the United States, Italy and Spain provided acute and convalescent COVID-19 samples. PBMCs, B-cell-depleted T cells, or T cells were the source of the cDNA or gDNA that made up the material.

In the original analysis: Estimates of nucleated cell counts were drawn from the amplification of reference gene primers. The table came from immunoSEQ multiplex PCR; TCRdb's copy has only in-frame clones and leaves some out. V and J calls and clone size come straight from that table; D and trimming were deduced from the DNA. The sample comprises 70,000 or so clones, 65% to 85% of which are singletons, and more than 10% rests with the top ten. V was shortened by 7 bases and J by 4 bases, with 18 bases between the two germline ends. This CDR3 has 15 residues. Germline V CDR1 and CDR2: MRHNA, SNTAGT. Patients in Seattle were enrolled during active infection, then followed longitudinally.

The sample taken for sequencing was peripheral blood. The origin of this receptor is a man aged 50 to 60 with COVID-19, enrolled during active disease. The J gene is TRBJ2-3, the V gene TRBV6-4; D perhaps matches TRBD2 (6 bases). CDR3 in amino acids: CASTPFRGDSDTQYF. The CDR3 region has the DNA TGTGCCAGCACCCCCTTCCGAGGGGACTCAGATACGCAGTATTTT.